The T cell receptor beta chain described here comes from a study of blood T cell repertoires in COVID-19. Study-level information: Material from acute and convalescent COVID-19 was sourced from the United States, Italy and Spain. PBMCs, B-cell-depleted T cells, or T cells provided the cDNA or gDNA that made up the material.

V was clipped by 4 bases and J by 4 bases; unmatched bases: 9. The CDR3 has 15 residues. CDR1 SGHRS and CDR2 YFSETQ come from the germline V gene. The method was immunoSEQ multiplex PCR; TCRdb's version includes in-frame clones alone and lacks a portion of them. Among tens of thousands of clones, 84% were seen once, and the ten largest hold around 22%. The sequenced sample consisted of peripheral blood. The genes are TRBV5-1 and TRBJ2-7, with 9 bases fitting TRBD2. The sequence was collected from a woman between 45 and 60 years old with acute or convalescent COVID-19. CDR3 coding DNA: TGCGCCAGCAGCCCGTCGGCCCTAGCGGGATACGAGCAGTACTTC. Its translation: CASSPSALAGYEQYF.